Listed below are T cell receptor beta chains from one sample, sequenced in a study of blood T cell repertoires in COVID-19. The method was immunoSEQ multiplex PCR; TCRdb's version includes in-frame clones alone and lacks a portion of them. The data contain 100,000 or so clones, roughly 84% of them singletons. The sequenced sample was peripheral blood. These receptors originate from a human donor in a cohort sampled during active COVID-19. Each CDR3 is given without its conserved first and last residue.

TRBV7-9 ASSPLTGINEKLF
TRBV3-1/TRBV3-2 ASSRIPWREGSYEQY
TRBV28 ASSLWAGSMNTEAF
TRBV7-3 ASSPAGLAGGLGQF
TRBV7-8 ASSSFQGATNEKLF
TRBV2 ASTTMGGDLRTDTQY
TRBV15 ATSRTGGNTEAF
TRBV28 ASSFDRVGQPQH
TRBV7-8 ASSPGGEYGYT
TRBV28 ASSLAGVGEKLF
TRBV28 ASRDRLIYGYT
TRBV5-8 AGSRDRNSPLH
TRBV10-1 ASSDGGYQETQY
TRBV6-5 ASSYRSGRGPEEQY
TRBV7-2 ASSLYQTGNTEAF